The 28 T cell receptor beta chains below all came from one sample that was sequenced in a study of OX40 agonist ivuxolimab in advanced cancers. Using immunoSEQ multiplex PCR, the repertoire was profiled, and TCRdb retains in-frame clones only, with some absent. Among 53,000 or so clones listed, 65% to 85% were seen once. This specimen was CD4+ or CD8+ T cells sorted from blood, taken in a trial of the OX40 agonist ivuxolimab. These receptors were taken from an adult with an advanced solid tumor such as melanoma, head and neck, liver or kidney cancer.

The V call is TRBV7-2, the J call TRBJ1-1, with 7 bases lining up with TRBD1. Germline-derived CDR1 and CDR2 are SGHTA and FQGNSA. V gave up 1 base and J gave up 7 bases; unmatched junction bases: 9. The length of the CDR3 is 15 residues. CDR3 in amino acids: CASSLGPAGGLEAFF. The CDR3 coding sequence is TGTGCCAGCAGCTTAGGGCCCGCAGGGGGGCTTGAAGCTTTCTTT.

DNA of the CDR3: TGTGCCAGCAGCCCCCGGGGGACAGGGAATGAAAAACTGTTTTTT. This translates into CASSPRGTGNEKLFF. The gene calls are TRBV9 and TRBJ1-4; the match to TRBD1 covers 9 bases. With V trimmed by 4 bases and J by 5 bases, 6 bases remained unmatched. The CDR3 totals 15 residues. CDR1 SGDLS and CDR2 YYNGEE come from the germline V gene.

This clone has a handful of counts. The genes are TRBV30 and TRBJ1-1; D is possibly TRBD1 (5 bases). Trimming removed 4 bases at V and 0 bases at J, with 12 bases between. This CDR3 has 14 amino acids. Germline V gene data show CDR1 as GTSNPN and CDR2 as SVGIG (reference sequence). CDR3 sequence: CAWNRGPMNTEAFF. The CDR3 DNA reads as TGTGCCTGGAATAGGGGACCCATGAACACTGAAGCTTTCTTT.

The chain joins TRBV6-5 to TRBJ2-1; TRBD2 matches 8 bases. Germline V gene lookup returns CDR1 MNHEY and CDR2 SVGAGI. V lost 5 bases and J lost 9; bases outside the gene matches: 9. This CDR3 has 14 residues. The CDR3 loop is CASSESFRGGEQFF. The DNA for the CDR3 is TGTGCCAGCAGTGAATCTTTCCGGGGGGGTGAGCAGTTCTTC.

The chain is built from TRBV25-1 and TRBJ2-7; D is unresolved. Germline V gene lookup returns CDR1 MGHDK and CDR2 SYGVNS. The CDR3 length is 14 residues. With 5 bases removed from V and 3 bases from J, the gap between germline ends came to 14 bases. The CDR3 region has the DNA TGTGCCAGCAGTCACACCTCCCGGATCTACGAGCAGTACTTC. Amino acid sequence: CASSHTSRIYEQYF.

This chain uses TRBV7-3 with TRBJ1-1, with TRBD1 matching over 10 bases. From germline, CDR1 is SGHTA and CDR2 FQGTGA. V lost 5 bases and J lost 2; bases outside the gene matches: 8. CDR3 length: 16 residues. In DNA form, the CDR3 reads TGTGCCAGCAGCAAGGGACAGGGGTCGCCTAACACTGAAGCTTTCTTT. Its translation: CASSKGQGSPNTEAFF.

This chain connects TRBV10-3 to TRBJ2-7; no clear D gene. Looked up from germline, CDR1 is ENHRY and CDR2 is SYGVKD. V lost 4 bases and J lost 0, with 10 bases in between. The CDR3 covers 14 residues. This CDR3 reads CAISAVGSSYEQYF. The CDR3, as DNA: TGTGCCATCAGTGCGGTGGGTAGCTCCTACGAGCAGTACTTC.

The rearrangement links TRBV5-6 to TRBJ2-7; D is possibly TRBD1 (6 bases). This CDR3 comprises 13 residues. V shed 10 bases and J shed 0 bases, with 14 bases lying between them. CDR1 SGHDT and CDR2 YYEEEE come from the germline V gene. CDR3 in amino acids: CAGRDRNSYEQYF. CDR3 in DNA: TGTGCCGGCCGCGACAGGAACTCCTACGAGCAGTACTTC.

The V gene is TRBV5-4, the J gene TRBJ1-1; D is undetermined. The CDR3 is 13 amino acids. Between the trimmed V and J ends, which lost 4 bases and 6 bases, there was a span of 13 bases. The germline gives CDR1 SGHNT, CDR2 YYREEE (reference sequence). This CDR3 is CASSPTSGAEAFF. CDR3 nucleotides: TGTGCCAGCAGCCCCACAAGTGGTGCTGAAGCTTTCTTT.

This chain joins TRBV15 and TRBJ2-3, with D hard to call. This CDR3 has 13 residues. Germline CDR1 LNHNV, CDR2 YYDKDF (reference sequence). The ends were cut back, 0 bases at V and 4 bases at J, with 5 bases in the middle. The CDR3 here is CATSRDPPDTQYF. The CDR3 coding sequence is TGTGCCACCAGCAGAGATCCCCCAGATACGCAGTATTTT.

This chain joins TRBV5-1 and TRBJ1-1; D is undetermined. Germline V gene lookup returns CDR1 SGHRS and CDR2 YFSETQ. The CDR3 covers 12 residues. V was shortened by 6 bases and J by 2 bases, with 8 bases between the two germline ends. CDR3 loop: CASTAVNTEAFF. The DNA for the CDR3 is TGCGCCAGCACGGCGGTAAACACTGAAGCTTTCTTT.

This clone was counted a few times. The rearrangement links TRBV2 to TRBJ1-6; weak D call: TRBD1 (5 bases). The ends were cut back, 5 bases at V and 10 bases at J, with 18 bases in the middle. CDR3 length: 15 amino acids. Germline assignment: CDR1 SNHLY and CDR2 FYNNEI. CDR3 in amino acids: CASSSDTSVGSPLHF. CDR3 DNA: TGTGCCAGCAGTTCGGACACTTCGGTCGGGTCACCCCTCCACTTT.

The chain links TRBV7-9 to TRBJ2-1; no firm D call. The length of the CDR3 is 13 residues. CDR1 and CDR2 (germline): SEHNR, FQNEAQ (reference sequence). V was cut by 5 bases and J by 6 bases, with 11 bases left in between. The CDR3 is CASSLQSTNEQFF. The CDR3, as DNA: TGTGCCAGCAGCCTACAGAGTACCAATGAGCAGTTCTTC.

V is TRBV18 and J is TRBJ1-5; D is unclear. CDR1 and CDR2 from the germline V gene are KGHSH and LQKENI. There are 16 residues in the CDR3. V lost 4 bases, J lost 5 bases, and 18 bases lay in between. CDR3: CASSLSVGSADQPQHF. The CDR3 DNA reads TGTGCCAGCTCACTCTCGGTGGGCTCGGCGGATCAGCCCCAGCATTTT.

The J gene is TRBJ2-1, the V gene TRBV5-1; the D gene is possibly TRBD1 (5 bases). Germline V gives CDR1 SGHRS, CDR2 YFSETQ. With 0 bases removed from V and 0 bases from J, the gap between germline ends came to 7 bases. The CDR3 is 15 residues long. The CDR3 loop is CASSLGQGSYNEQFF. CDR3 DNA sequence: TGCGCCAGCAGCTTGGGGCAGGGCTCCTACAATGAGCAGTTCTTC.

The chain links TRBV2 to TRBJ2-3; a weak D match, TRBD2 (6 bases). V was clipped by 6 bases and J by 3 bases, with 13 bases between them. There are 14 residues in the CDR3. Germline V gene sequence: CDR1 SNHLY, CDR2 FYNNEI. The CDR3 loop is CASSVSGGTDTQYF. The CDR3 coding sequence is TGTGCCAGCAGCGTTTCCGGGGGAACAGATACGCAGTATTTT. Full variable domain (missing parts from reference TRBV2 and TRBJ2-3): EPEVTQTPSHQVTQMGQEVILRCVPISNHLYFYWYRQILGQKVEFLVSFYNNEISEKSEIFDDQFSVERPDGSNFTLKIRSTKLEDSAMYFCASSVSGGTDTQYFGPGTRLTVL.

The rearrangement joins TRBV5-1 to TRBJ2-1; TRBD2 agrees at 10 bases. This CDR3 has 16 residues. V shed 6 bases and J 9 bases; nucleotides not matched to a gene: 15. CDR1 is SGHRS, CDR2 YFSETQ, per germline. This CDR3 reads CASTQGPTSGAGEQFF. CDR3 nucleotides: TGCGCCAGCACCCAAGGTCCCACTAGCGGGGCGGGTGAGCAGTTCTTC.

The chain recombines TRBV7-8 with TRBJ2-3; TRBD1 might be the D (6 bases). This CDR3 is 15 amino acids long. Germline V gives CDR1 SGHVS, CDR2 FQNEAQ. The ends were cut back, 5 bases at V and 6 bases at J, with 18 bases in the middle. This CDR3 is CASSEQGSEVDTQYF. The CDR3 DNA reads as TGTGCCAGCAGCGAACAGGGATCAGAAGTGGATACGCAGTATTTT. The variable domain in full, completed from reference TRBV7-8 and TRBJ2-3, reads GAGVSQSPRYKVAKRGQDVALRCDPISGHVSLFWYQQALGQGPEFLTYFQNEAQLDKSGLPSDRFFAERPEGSVSTLKIQRTQQEDSAVYLCASSEQGSEVDTQYFGPGTRLTVL.

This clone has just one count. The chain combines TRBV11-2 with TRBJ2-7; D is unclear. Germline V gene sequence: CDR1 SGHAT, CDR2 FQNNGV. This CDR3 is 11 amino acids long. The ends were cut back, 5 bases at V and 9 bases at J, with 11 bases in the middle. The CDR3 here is CASSAPEGQYF. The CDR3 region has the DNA TGTGCCAGCAGCGCGCCTGAAGGGCAGTACTTC. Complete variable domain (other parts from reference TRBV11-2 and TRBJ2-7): EAGVAQSPRYKIIEKRQSVAFWCNPISGHATLYWYQQILGQGPKLLIQFQNNGVVDDSQLPKDRFSAERLKGVDSTLKIQPAKLEDSAVYLCASSAPEGQYFGPGTRLTVT.

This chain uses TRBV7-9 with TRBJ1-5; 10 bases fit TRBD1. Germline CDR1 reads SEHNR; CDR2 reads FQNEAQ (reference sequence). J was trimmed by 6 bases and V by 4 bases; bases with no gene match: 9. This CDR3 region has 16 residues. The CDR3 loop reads CASSSLTGGTGQPQHF. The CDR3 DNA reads TGTGCCAGCAGCTCCTTGACAGGGGGCACAGGTCAGCCCCAGCATTTT.

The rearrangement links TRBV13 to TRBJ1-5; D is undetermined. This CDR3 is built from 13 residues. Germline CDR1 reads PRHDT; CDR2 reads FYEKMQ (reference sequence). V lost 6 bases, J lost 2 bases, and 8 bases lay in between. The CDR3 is CASRKEGNQPQHF. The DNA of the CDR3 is TGTGCCAGCAGAAAAGAGGGCAATCAGCCCCAGCATTTT.

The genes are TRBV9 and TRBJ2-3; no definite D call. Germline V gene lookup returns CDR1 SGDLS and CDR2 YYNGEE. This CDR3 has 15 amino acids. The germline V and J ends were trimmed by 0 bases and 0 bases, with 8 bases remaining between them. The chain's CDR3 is CASSVDPISTDTQYF. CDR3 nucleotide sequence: TGTGCCAGCAGCGTAGATCCTATTAGCACAGATACGCAGTATTTT.

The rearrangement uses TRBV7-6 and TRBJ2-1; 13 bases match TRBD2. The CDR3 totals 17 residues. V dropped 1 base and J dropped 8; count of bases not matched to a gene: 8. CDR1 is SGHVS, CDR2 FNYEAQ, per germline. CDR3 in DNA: TGTGCCAGCAGCTTAGGACCGGGACTAGCGGGAAACGATGAGCAGTTCTTC. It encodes CASSLGPGLAGNDEQFF.

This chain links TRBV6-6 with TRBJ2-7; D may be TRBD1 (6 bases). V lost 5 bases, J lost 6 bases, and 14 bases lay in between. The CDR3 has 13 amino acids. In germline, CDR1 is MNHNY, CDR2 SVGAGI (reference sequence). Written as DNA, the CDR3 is TGTGCCAGCAGTCCAAGGGGGAGCCGCGAGCAGTACTTC. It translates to CASSPRGSREQYF.

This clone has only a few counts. As DNA, the CDR3 is TGTGCCAGCTCACCAGGCGGCAGGGGGGTCCACGAGCAGTACTTC. This encodes CASSPGGRGVHEQYF. The J gene is TRBJ2-7, the V gene TRBV18, with D maybe TRBD1 (7 bases). The germline V gene encodes CDR1 KGHSH and CDR2 LQKENI. V lost 2 bases, J lost 5 bases, and 16 bases lay in between. The CDR3 is 15 residues long. The variable domain in full, completed from reference TRBV18 and TRBJ2-7, reads NAGVMQNPRHLVRRRGQEARLRCSPMKGHSHVYWYRQLPEEGLKFMVYLQKENIIDESGMPKERFSAEFPKEGPSILRIQQVVRGDSAAYFCASSPGGRGVHEQYFGPGTRLTVT.

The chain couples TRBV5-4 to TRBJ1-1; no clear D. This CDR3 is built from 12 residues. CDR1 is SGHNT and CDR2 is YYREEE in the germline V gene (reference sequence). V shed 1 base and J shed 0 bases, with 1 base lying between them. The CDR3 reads CASSLMNTEAFF. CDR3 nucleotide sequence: TGTGCCAGCAGCTTGATGAACACTGAAGCTTTCTTT.

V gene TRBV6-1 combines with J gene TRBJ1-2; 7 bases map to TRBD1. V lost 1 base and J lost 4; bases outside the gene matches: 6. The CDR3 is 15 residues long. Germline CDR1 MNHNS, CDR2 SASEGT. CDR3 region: CASSEGAGGSYGYTF. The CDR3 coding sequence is TGTGCCAGCAGTGAAGGGGCAGGGGGAAGCTATGGCTACACCTTC.

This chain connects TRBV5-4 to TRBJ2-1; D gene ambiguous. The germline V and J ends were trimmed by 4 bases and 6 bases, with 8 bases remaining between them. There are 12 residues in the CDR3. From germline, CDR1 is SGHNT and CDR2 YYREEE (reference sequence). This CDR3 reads CASSRTANEQFF. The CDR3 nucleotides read TGTGCCAGCAGCCGGACCGCCAATGAGCAGTTCTTC.